The T cell receptor beta chain described here comes from a study of blood T cell repertoires in COVID-19. Study context: Sample material is recorded as cDNA or gDNA derived from T cells, B-cell-depleted T cells, or PBMCs.

Sequencing used immunoSEQ multiplex PCR; TCRdb keeps in-frame clones, though not all of them. Altogether about 50,000 clones are present, about 85% being singletons, with the ten largest covering about 5%. After removal of 5 bases from V and 3 bases from J, the junction contained 5 bases not matched to a gene. CDR3 length: 15 residues. Germline V lookup: CDR1 SGHTS, CDR2 YDEGEE. Specimen: peripheral blood. The clonotype comes from a man aged 35-49 years with active COVID-19. The gene calls are TRBV5-8 and TRBJ2-3; 11 bases agree with TRBD2. In nucleotides, the CDR3 is TGTGCCAGCAGGGAAGGGACTAGCGGAACAGATACGCAGTATTTT. Translation: CASREGTSGTDTQYF. Drawing the rest from reference TRBV5-8 and TRBJ2-3, the complete variable domain is EAGVTQSPTHLIKTRGQQATLRCSPISGHTSVYWYQQALGLGLQFLLWYDEGEERNRGNFPPRFSGRQFPNYSSELNVNALELEDSALYLCASREGTSGTDTQYFGPGTRLTVL.